Detailed here is one T cell receptor (beta chain). What it recognizes is unknown. The data are from a study of T-cell memory formation after mild COVID-19. Study-level findings and limits: Later expanders leaned CD4+, whereas day 15 to 85 contracting clones were balanced CD4/CD8. Memory cells collected pre-infection included some clones that later responded, suggesting cross-reactive memory joined. The study found contracting CD4+ clones mainly in CM and EM and contracting CD8+ clones in EMRA.

Employing constant-segment primers, 5'RACE generated TCR alpha and TCR beta cDNA libraries bearing sample barcodes and UMIs. TCRdb used MiXCR to reprocess the 5' RACE reads, holding one entry per CDR3 protein. Among about 250,000 distinct CDR3 sequences listed, less than 20% were seen once. V shed 3 bases, J shed 7 bases, and the junction held 12 bases outside the gene matches. The CDR3 has 18 residues. Germline V gene data show CDR1 as MNHEY and CDR2 as SMNVEV (reference sequence). The sequence was collected from a young man who had mild COVID-19 (a few samples of this study predate the infection). Cell type and time point are not known. Sequenced input: PBMCs or a T cell subset sorted from them (not recorded which). This chain joins TRBV27 and TRBJ1-6; TRBD1 matches at 10 bases. CDR3 loop: CASSFLGSGTGDNSPLHF. In nucleotides, the CDR3 is TGTGCCAGCAGTTTCTTGGGTAGTGGGACAGGGGACAATTCACCCCTCCACTTT.